This T cell receptor (beta chain) originates from a study of blood T cell repertoires in COVID-19. Under the authors' procedure: Reference gene primer amplification gave nucleated cell count estimates. Data came from immunoSEQ multiplex PCR; TCRdb stores just in-frame clones and leaves some out. Clonal size and the V and J genes are those of that table, whereas D and trimming came from the DNA. The table shows fewer than 40,000 clones, with 88% occurring only once. This CDR3 is 17 amino acids long. From germline, CDR1 is MNHEY and CDR2 SVGEGT. The V gene end was trimmed by 5 bases and the J gene end by 4 bases; junction bases not matched to a gene: 6.

The TCR comes from a woman between 70 and 85 years old with active COVID-19. V is TRBV6-2 or TRBV6-3 and J is TRBJ2-1, with 15 bases fitting TRBD2. The sequencing sample was made of peripheral blood. The CDR3 DNA sequence: TGTGCCAGCAGTGACCCGGGACTAGCGGGGGGTTACAATGAGCAGTTCTTC. Its translation is CASSDPGLAGGYNEQFF.